This T cell receptor (delta chain) was observed in a study of gamma-delta T cells after stem cell transplantation. TCRdb reran clone calling via CATT on the RT-PCR reads. The sample contains thousands of delta-chain clones, less than 30% of which appear only once. A single count supports this clone. The sequenced sample was gamma-delta T cells. The clonotype comes from a human donor. It is not recorded whose cells these are; they may come from a transplant donor.

The CDR3 loop reads CASGERAFQRERLIF. In nucleotides, the CDR3 is TGTGCTAGTGGGGAAAGAGCCTTCCAGAGGGAGAGACTCATCTTT. This chain uses TRDV1 with TRDJ1; D may be TRDD2 (6 bases). CDR1 is TSWWSYY, CDR2 QGS, per germline. V was shortened by 11 bases and J by 10 bases, with 29 bases between the two germline ends. The CDR3 has 15 residues.